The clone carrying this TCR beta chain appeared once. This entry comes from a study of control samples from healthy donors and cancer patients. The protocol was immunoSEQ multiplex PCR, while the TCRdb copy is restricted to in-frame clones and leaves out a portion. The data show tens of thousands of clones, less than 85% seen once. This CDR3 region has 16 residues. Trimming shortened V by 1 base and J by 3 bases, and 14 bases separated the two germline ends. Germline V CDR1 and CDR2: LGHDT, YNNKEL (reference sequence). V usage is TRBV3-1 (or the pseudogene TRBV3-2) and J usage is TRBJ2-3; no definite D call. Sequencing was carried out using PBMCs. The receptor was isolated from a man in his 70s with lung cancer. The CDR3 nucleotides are TGTGCCAGCAGCCAAGGACGGGCGGCGTTTACAGATACGCAGTATTTT. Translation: CASSQGRAAFTDTQYF.